Here is one TCR beta chain with its context. This sample stems from a study of OX40 agonist ivuxolimab in advanced cancers. Whole-study context: Head and neck, renal cell, melanoma or hepatocellular carcinoma were the cancers that dose-escalation patients had. Those enrolled were less than 85% male, with a mean age of around 58 years and ages from 23 to 79.

Germline CDR1 and CDR2: SGHRS and YFSETQ. This CDR3 region has 14 residues. Trimming stripped 6 bases from V and 4 bases from J, with 16 bases between. Some clones are missing from TCRdb's copy, which holds only in-frame ones; the method was immunoSEQ multiplex PCR. The sample has tens of thousands of clones, approximately 81% seen once; the top ten hold 0.9% to 1.2%. The rearrangement uses TRBV5-1 and TRBJ2-5; D could derive from TRBD1 or TRBD2 (5 bases each). The source material was CD4+ or CD8+ T cells sorted from blood, sampled in a trial of the OX40 agonist ivuxolimab. The clonotype was recovered from an adult with an advanced solid tumor such as melanoma, head and neck, liver or kidney cancer. CDR3 sequence: CASNLGVYGETQYF. The CDR3 bases are TGCGCCAGCAACCTGGGGGTCTATGGAGAGACCCAGTACTTC.